This entry describes one TCR beta chain. Measured with immunoSEQ multiplex PCR; TCRdb has only the in-frame clones, and not every one. This sample has 1 million to 1.2 million clones, with 70% to 80% found just once. These data belong to a study of shared clonotypes between healthy human individuals. This CDR3 spans 15 amino acids. Between the trimmed V and J ends, which lost 4 bases and 2 bases, there was a span of 13 bases. Germline values: CDR1 SGHRS, CDR2 YFSETQ. Specimen: memory CD4+ T cells from PBMCs. The sample's subset: CD45RA-negative fraction. The origin of this receptor is a man aged 18 to 29 in good health. Some clones in this sample may be carry-over from other donors' samples. This chain uses TRBV5-1 with TRBJ1-5; no firm D call. The DNA for the CDR3 is TGCGCCAGCAGCCCGAGTCCCGCAGGCAATCAGCCCCAGCATTTT. Translating gives CASSPSPAGNQPQHF. Full variable domain (remainder filled in from reference TRBV5-1 and TRBJ1-5): KAGVTQTPRYLIKTRGQQVTLSCSPISGHRSVSWYQQTPGQGLQFLFEYFSETQRNKGNFPGRFSGRQFSNSRSEMNVSTLELGDSALYLCASSPSPAGNQPQHFGDGTRLSIL.